This T cell receptor beta chain came from a study of identical twins. TCRdb re-analysed the 5' RACE reads in MiXCR, keeping a single row per CDR3 protein. In the table there are 400,000 to 500,000 distinct CDR3 sequences, 13% to 15% of which are singletons. Germline V gene lookup returns CDR1 SGHTA and CDR2 FQGNSA. This CDR3 contains 15 residues. The J segment lost 1 base and the V segment lost 6 bases, leaving 9 bases of the junction unmatched. The same sample was also studied in work on yellow fever vaccine responses in identical twins.

The genes are TRBV7-2 and TRBJ2-7; 7 bases fit TRBD2. Sequences were obtained from CD4+ T cells sorted from blood. The sequence was obtained from a woman younger than 35 in good health. In nucleotides, the CDR3 is TGTGCCAGCAGGCCTGGAGGCGGGAGATCCTACGAGCAGTACTTC. Protein: CASRPGGGRSYEQYF.